These T cell receptor beta chains were read from a single sample in a study of blood T cell repertoires in COVID-19. Using immunoSEQ multiplex PCR, the repertoire was profiled, and TCRdb retains in-frame clones only, with some absent. The sample contains about 40,000 clones, about 90% of which appear only once. The sample comprised peripheral blood. Every receptor here comes from a woman aged 25 to 39 in a cohort sampled during active COVID-19. CDR3s include the opening cysteine and the closing phenylalanine or tryptophan. Fields, in order: D gene, J gene, V gene, clone size, CDR3 protein, CDR3 DNA. A D gene is named only where the DNA matches it firmly. Size is omitted from some rows. Given values are once, few, many or a class for expanded clones.

D: TRBD2
J: TRBJ2-7
V: TRBV6-5
size: .
CDR3: CASRKLAGGIYEQYF
DNA: TGTGCCAGCAGGAAACTAGCGGGAGGGATCTACGAGCAGTACTTC

D: .
J: TRBJ2-3
V: TRBV4-2
size: .
CDR3: CASSQGVASVFSTDTQYF
DNA: TGTGCCAGCAGCCAAGGTGTAGCGAGTGTCTTTAGCACAGATACGCAGTATTTT

D: .
J: TRBJ1-2
V: TRBV5-1
size: .
CDR3: CASSLVTGLYGYTF
DNA: TGCGCCAGCAGCTTAGTGACAGGACTTTATGGCTACACCTTC

D: TRBD1
J: TRBJ1-5
V: TRBV19
size: medium-sized
CDR3: CASSTPGQGTQPQHF
DNA: TGTGCCAGTAGTACGCCGGGACAGGGGACTCAGCCCCAGCATTTT

D: .
J: TRBJ1-5
V: TRBV30
size: .
CDR3: CAWSVYSNQPQHF
DNA: TGTGCCTGGAGTGTATATAGCAATCAGCCCCAGCATTTT

D: .
J: TRBJ1-1
V: TRBV19
size: .
CDR3: CASSISMKEGLMNTEAFF
DNA: TGTGCCAGTAGTATAAGTATGAAGGAGGGGTTAATGAACACTGAAGCTTTCTTT

D: .
J: TRBJ2-7
V: TRBV9
size: .
CDR3: CASSASPAGAHEQYF
DNA: TGTGCCAGCAGCGCCTCCCCCGCAGGGGCCCACGAGCAGTACTTC

D: .
J: TRBJ1-1
V: TRBV7-9
size: .
CDR3: CASSPLGPGTEAFF
DNA: TGTGCCAGCAGCCCCTTGGGGCCGGGCACTGAAGCTTTCTTT

D: TRBD1
J: TRBJ2-2
V: TRBV10-3
size: .
CDR3: CATRGTADSNTGELFF
DNA: TGTGCCACCCGAGGGACAGCCGATTCGAACACCGGGGAGCTGTTTTTT

D: .
J: TRBJ1-1
V: TRBV7-9
size: .
CDR3: CASSLASGTEAFF
DNA: TGTGCCAGCAGCTTAGCTAGTGGCACTGAAGCTTTCTTT

D: TRBD1
J: TRBJ2-7
V: TRBV6-6
size: .
CDR3: CASSQQGQGPYEQYF
DNA: TGTGCCAGCAGCCAACAAGGACAGGGCCCCTACGAGCAGTACTTC

D: TRBD1
J: TRBJ2-3
V: TRBV7-9
size: .
CDR3: CASSSGQGITDTQYF
DNA: TGTGCCAGCAGCTCGGGACAGGGAATCACAGATACGCAGTATTTT

D: .
J: TRBJ2-3
V: TRBV7-8
size: .
CDR3: CASSPFQVPDTQYF
DNA: TGTGCCAGCAGCCCCTTTCAGGTCCCCGATACGCAGTATTTT

D: TRBD1
J: TRBJ2-7
V: TRBV4-2
size: .
CDR3: CASSQEGSGGYEQYF
DNA: TGTGCCAGCAGCCAAGAGGGGTCAGGGGGCTACGAGCAGTACTTC

D: TRBD1
J: TRBJ2-7
V: TRBV18
size: .
CDR3: CASSPRDRPYEQYF
DNA: TGTGCCAGCTCACCACGGGACAGACCCTACGAGCAGTACTTC

D: TRBD1
J: TRBJ2-1
V: TRBV28
size: .
CDR3: CASSLFRGSSYNEQFF
DNA: TGTGCCAGCAGTTTATTCAGGGGGAGCTCCTACAATGAGCAGTTCTTC

D: .
J: TRBJ2-5
V: TRBV12-3/TRBV12-4
size: .
CDR3: CASCTEYQETQYF
DNA: TGTGCCAGCTGCACGGAGTACCAAGAGACCCAGTACTTC

D: TRBD1
J: TRBJ2-1
V: TRBV5-8
size: once
CDR3: CASSQDRGVYNEQFF
DNA: TGTGCCAGCAGCCAGGACAGGGGGGTCTACAATGAGCAGTTCTTC

D: .
J: TRBJ2-7
V: TRBV11-2
size: .
CDR3: CASSPDGSYEQYF
DNA: TGTGCCAGCAGCCCGGATGGGAGCTACGAGCAGTACTTC

D: TRBD1
J: TRBJ1-4
V: TRBV6-6
size: .
CDR3: CASSRQGQSNEKLFF
DNA: TGTGCCAGCAGTCGACAGGGACAATCTAATGAAAAACTGTTTTTT

D: TRBD1
J: TRBJ2-2
V: TRBV5-6
size: .
CDR3: CASSIPGQGVPGELFF
DNA: TGTGCCAGCAGCATACCGGGACAGGGGGTACCCGGGGAGCTGTTTTTT

D: .
J: TRBJ2-7
V: TRBV5-1
size: .
CDR3: CASSLGRELYYEQYF
DNA: TGCGCCAGCAGCTTGGGACGGGAGCTTTACTACGAGCAGTACTTC

D: TRBD1
J: TRBJ1-5
V: TRBV27
size: .
CDR3: CASSLLPGQGINQPQHF
DNA: TGTGCCAGCAGTTTATTACCGGGACAGGGTATTAATCAGCCCCAGCATTTT

D: .
J: TRBJ1-6
V: TRBV12-5
size: .
CDR3: CASGQADRTSIYNSPLHF
DNA: TGTGCTAGTGGCCAGGCAGACAGGACTTCTATATATAATTCACCCCTCCACTTT

D: TRBD1
J: TRBJ1-2
V: TRBV6-5
size: .
CDR3: CASSNTGVNGYTF
DNA: TGTGCCAGCAGCAACACAGGGGTTAATGGCTACACCTTC

D: .
J: TRBJ2-3
V: TRBV9
size: .
CDR3: CASTSDRSTDTQYF
DNA: TGTGCCAGCACCTCCGACAGAAGCACAGATACGCAGTATTTT

D: .
J: TRBJ2-1
V: TRBV29-1
size: .
CDR3: CSVDGQGYNEQFF
DNA: TGCAGCGTTGATGGTCAGGGTTACAATGAGCAGTTCTTC

D: TRBD2
J: TRBJ2-5
V: TRBV11-2
size: .
CDR3: CASSPRATSGRVETQYF
DNA: TGTGCCAGCAGCCCGCGCGCGACTAGCGGGAGAGTGGAGACCCAGTACTTC

D: TRBD1
J: TRBJ1-2
V: TRBV11-2
size: .
CDR3: CASSSLTGDYYGYTF
DNA: TGTGCCAGCAGCTCGTTGACAGGGGATTACTATGGCTACACCTTC

D: .
J: TRBJ2-6
V: TRBV18
size: .
CDR3: CASSPPQGNPGANVLTF
DNA: TGTGCCAGCTCACCACCACAGGGAAACCCTGGGGCCAACGTCCTGACTTTC

D: .
J: TRBJ2-1
V: TRBV4-1
size: .
CDR3: CASSQGQGGSSYNEQFF
DNA: TGCGCCAGCAGCCAGGGACAAGGAGGAAGCTCCTACAATGAGCAGTTCTTC

D: TRBD2
J: TRBJ2-2
V: TRBV19
size: .
CDR3: CASGTRGGQLTGELFF
DNA: TGTGCCAGTGGGACTCGGGGGGGTCAGCTCACCGGGGAGCTGTTTTTT

D: .
J: TRBJ2-1
V: TRBV30
size: once
CDR3: CAWSVTRMSSYNEQFF
DNA: TGTGCCTGGAGTGTCACGAGAATGAGCTCCTACAATGAGCAGTTCTTC

D: TRBD1
J: TRBJ2-7
V: TRBV7-2
size: few
CDR3: CASSLAETGPYEQYF
DNA: TGTGCCAGCAGCTTAGCGGAGACAGGGCCCTACGAGCAGTACTTC

D: .
J: TRBJ1-6
V: TRBV7-2
size: .
CDR3: CASSLNGAFNSPLHF
DNA: TGTGCCAGCAGCTTAAATGGGGCCTTCAATTCACCCCTCCACTTT

D: .
J: TRBJ1-1
V: TRBV4-1
size: .
CDR3: CASSRQENTEAFF
DNA: TGCGCCAGCAGTCGACAGGAGAACACTGAAGCTTTCTTT